Described below is a single T cell receptor (beta chain) sequence and its context. The entry originates in a study of T-cell memory formation after mild COVID-19. Trimming cost V 7 bases and J 0 bases, with 13 bases left between them. The germline V gene has CDR1 DFQATT and CDR2 SNEGSKA (reference sequence). The CDR3 totals 13 residues. TCRdb reprocessed the 5' RACE reads with MiXCR, giving one entry per CDR3 protein. The data contain 300,000 to 400,000 distinct CDR3 sequences, under 30% of them singletons. The receptor was derived from an adult woman who had mild COVID-19 (a few samples of this study predate the infection). Cell type and time point are not known. The sequencing sample was made of PBMCs or a T cell subset sorted from them (not recorded which). This chain links TRBV20-1 with TRBJ2-7, with D perhaps given as TRBD1 or TRBD2 (5 bases each). CDR3 sequence: CSVRPGTSYEQYF. The CDR3, as DNA: TGCAGTGTGCGGCCCGGGACCTCCTACGAGCAGTACTTC.